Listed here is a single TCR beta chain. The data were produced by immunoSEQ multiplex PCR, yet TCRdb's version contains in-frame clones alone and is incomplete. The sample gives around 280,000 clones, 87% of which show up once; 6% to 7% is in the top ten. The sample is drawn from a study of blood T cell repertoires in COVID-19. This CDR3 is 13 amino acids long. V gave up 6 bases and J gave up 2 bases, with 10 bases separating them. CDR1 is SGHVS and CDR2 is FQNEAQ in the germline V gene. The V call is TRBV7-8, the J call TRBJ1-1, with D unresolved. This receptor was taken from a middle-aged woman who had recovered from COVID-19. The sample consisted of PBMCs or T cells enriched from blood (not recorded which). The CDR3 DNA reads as TGTGCCAGCAGGGGCGGGCCAAACACTGAAGCTTTCTTT. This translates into CASRGGPNTEAFF.